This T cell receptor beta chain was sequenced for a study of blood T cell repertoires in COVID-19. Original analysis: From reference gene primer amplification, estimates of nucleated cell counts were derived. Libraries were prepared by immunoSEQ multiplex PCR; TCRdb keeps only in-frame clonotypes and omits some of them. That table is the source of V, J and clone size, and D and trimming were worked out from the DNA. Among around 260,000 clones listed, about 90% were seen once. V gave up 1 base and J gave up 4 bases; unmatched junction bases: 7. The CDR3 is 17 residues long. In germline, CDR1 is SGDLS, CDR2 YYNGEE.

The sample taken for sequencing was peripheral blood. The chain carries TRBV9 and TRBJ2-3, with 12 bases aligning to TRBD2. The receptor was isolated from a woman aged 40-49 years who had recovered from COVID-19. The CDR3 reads CASSVSGASGGADTQYF. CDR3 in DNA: TGTGCCAGCAGCGTATCCGGGGCTAGCGGGGGGGCAGATACGCAGTATTTT.